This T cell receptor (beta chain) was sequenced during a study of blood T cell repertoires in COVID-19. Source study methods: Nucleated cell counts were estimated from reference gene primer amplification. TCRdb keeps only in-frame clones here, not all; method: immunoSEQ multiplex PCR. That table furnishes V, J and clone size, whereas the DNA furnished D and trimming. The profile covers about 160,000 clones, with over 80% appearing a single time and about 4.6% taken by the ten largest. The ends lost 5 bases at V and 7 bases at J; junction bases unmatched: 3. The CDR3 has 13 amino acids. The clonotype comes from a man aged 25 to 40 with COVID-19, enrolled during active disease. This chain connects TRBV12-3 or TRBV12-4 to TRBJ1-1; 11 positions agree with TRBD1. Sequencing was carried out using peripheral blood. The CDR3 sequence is CASSTGQGDEAFF. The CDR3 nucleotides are TGTGCCAGCAGTACGGGACAGGGGGATGAAGCTTTCTTT.